This is a list of T cell receptor beta chains from one sample in a study of circulating and synovial CD4+ cells in juvenile arthritis. TCRdb's copy holds only in-frame clones and misses some; the assay was immunoSEQ multiplex PCR. Of fewer than 40,000 clones in the sample, just under 95% were seen once. Sequencing input: CD4+ T cells from blood. The receptors shown here come from a human donor with juvenile idiopathic arthritis. Each CDR3 is given with its conserved first and last residue. A D gene is named only where the DNA matches it firmly. Part of the rows lack a size; the others show once, few, many or a class for expanded clones.

size,V,J,D,CDR3,DNA
NA,TRBV2,TRBJ2-1,TRBD2,CASSGTSVIYNEQFF,TGTGCCAGCAGTGGAACTAGCGTGATATACAATGAGCAGTTCTTC
NA,TRBV4-1,TRBJ2-7,TRBD1,CASSTPGQGSYEQYF,TGCGCCAGCAGCACGCCGGGACAGGGCTCCTACGAGCAGTACTTC
NA,TRBV28,TRBJ1-6,NA,CASQSAGANNSPLHF,TGTGCCAGTCAAAGCGCAGGGGCGAATAATTCACCCCTCCACTTT
NA,TRBV28,TRBJ2-2,NA,CASSLPSTGELFF,TGTGCCAGCAGTTTACCCAGCACCGGGGAGCTGTTTTTT
NA,TRBV9,TRBJ2-7,NA,CASSVSRGAELQYF,TGTGCCAGCAGCGTATCTCGGGGGGCAGAGCTTCAGTACTTC
NA,TRBV10-3,TRBJ2-1,NA,CAIRTYTNNEQFF,TGTGCCATCAGGACTTATACAAACAATGAGCAGTTCTTC
NA,TRBV6-5,TRBJ1-5,NA,CASSSQGGQPQHF,TGTGCCAGCAGTTCTCAAGGCGGCCAGCCCCAGCATTTT
NA,TRBV9,TRBJ2-5,NA,CASSVSGEETQYF,TGTGCCAGCAGCGTTTCCGGGGAAGAGACCCAGTACTTC
NA,TRBV7-9,TRBJ2-1,TRBD2,CASSARLAGVHNEQFF,TGTGCCAGCAGCGCCCGACTAGCGGGAGTGCACAATGAGCAGTTCTTC
once,TRBV7-9,TRBJ1-1,TRBD1,CASSFAISGTVNTEAFF,TGTGCCAGCAGCTTCGCGATATCCGGGACAGTGAACACTGAAGCTTTCTTT
NA,TRBV9,TRBJ2-2,TRBD2,CASSASGMSYTGELFF,TGTGCCAGCAGCGCCAGCGGGATGTCATACACCGGGGAGCTGTTTTTT
NA,TRBV4-2,TRBJ2-7,TRBD2,CASSQDTSRAGVGRYYEQYF,TGTGCCAGCAGCCAAGATACTTCGCGAGCGGGGGTGGGTCGATATTACGAGCAGTACTTC
few,TRBV10-3,TRBJ1-3,NA,CAIGGRGDDTIYF,TGTGCCATCGGGGGCAGGGGAGACGACACCATATATTTT
NA,TRBV5-4,TRBJ2-7,NA,CASSSTYLAREQYF,TGTGCCAGCAGCTCGACCTACCTAGCCCGCGAGCAGTACTTC
NA,TRBV7-2,TRBJ2-7,TRBD1,CASSPAPGQGKDEQYF,TGTGCCAGCAGTCCCGCACCGGGACAGGGTAAGGACGAGCAGTACTTC
NA,TRBV4-1,TRBJ2-1,TRBD2,CASSQLPGSSGRSSYNEQFF,TGCGCCAGCAGCCAACTCCCGGGATCTAGCGGCCGGAGCTCCTACAATGAGCAGTTCTTC
NA,TRBV28,TRBJ1-2,TRBD1,CASTLGQGAAGYTF,TGTGCCAGCACCCTAGGACAGGGGGCTGCTGGCTACACCTTC
NA,TRBV28,TRBJ1-2,TRBD1,CASSPQGARYGYTF,TGTGCCAGCAGTCCACAGGGGGCTCGTTATGGCTACACCTTC
few,TRBV6-6,TRBJ1-3,NA,CASRQLQGNSGNTIYF,TGTGCCAGCAGGCAGCTACAGGGAAACTCTGGAAACACCATATATTTT
NA,TRBV6-4,TRBJ1-6,TRBD1,CASSVDRDSPLHF,TGTGCCAGCAGTGTGGACAGGGATTCACCCCTCCACTTT
NA,TRBV28,TRBJ1-3,TRBD1,CASRDQGALSGNTIYF,TGTGCCAGCCGAGACCAGGGGGCCCTCTCTGGAAACACCATATATTTT
NA,TRBV6-1,TRBJ2-5,NA,CASSEERETQYF,TGTGCCAGCAGTGAAGAGCGCGAGACCCAGTACTTC
NA,TRBV2,TRBJ1-1,TRBD1,CASSTGAGNTEAFF,TGTGCCAGCAGTACAGGGGCAGGGAACACTGAAGCTTTCTTT
NA,TRBV25-1,TRBJ2-1,TRBD2,CASGRTGLAGSWNEQFF,TGTGCCAGCGGAAGAACGGGCCTAGCGGGCTCTTGGAATGAGCAGTTCTTC
once,TRBV4-1,TRBJ2-1,TRBD2,CASSQESASGINEQFF,TGCGCCAGCAGCCAAGAATCGGCTAGCGGGATCAATGAGCAGTTCTTC
NA,TRBV5-8,TRBJ1-2,NA,CASSPRTVGGYTF,TGTGCCAGCAGCCCAAGGACAGTGGGAGGCTACACCTTC
NA,TRBV18,TRBJ2-1,TRBD2,CASSRTSGSGNSDEQFF,TGTGCCAGCTCCCGGACTAGCGGGAGCGGGAATAGCGATGAGCAGTTCTTC
NA,TRBV4-1,TRBJ1-5,NA,CASSQEARRGIQPQHF,TGCGCCAGCAGCCAAGAAGCTCGCAGGGGTATTCAGCCCCAGCATTTT
NA,TRBV4-1,TRBJ2-7,TRBD2,CASSLGLASSYEQYF,TGCGCCAGCAGCCTGGGACTAGCGTCGTCCTACGAGCAGTACTTC
NA,TRBV2,TRBJ2-1,NA,CASAGLRSYNEQFF,TGTGCCAGCGCGGGACTTCGCTCCTACAATGAGCAGTTCTTC
NA,TRBV5-1,TRBJ2-1,NA,CASSPLGAGYNEQFF,TGCGCCAGCAGCCCCCTCGGAGCGGGTTACAATGAGCAGTTCTTC
NA,TRBV4-1,TRBJ1-4,NA,CASSGFLPGVGEKLFF,TGCGCCAGCAGCGGATTTCTTCCAGGGGTCGGAGAAAAACTGTTTTTT
NA,TRBV5-1,TRBJ2-1,NA,CASSLNRDLKLFSYNEQFF,TGCGCCAGCAGCTTGAACCGGGACTTGAAACTCTTCTCCTACAATGAGCAGTTCTTC
NA,TRBV14,TRBJ2-3,NA,CASSQEVSTFSTDTQYF,TGTGCCAGCAGCCAAGAAGTGTCTACCTTTAGCACAGATACGCAGTATTTT
NA,TRBV10-2,TRBJ1-5,NA,CASSTGQAQPQHF,TGCGCCAGCAGTACAGGGCAAGCTCAGCCCCAGCATTTT
NA,TRBV19,TRBJ2-7,NA,CASSTVRVRDEQYF,TGTGCCAGTAGCACGGTCAGGGTTCGCGACGAGCAGTACTTC
few,TRBV28,TRBJ1-5,TRBD1,CASSLPGRGRTNQPQHF,TGTGCCAGCAGTTTACCAGGCAGGGGGCGGACCAATCAGCCCCAGCATTTT
NA,TRBV28,TRBJ1-3,NA,CASGRGSAGNTIYF,TGTGCCAGCGGCCGCGGGTCGGCTGGAAACACCATATATTTT
NA,TRBV6-1,TRBJ2-1,NA,CASSVTVSSYNEQFF,TGTGCCAGCAGTGTGACAGTGAGCTCCTACAATGAGCAGTTCTTC
NA,TRBV10-3,TRBJ1-4,TRBD1,CAISEQGANINEKLFF,TGTGCCATCAGTGAGCAGGGGGCGAATATTAATGAAAAACTGTTTTTT
NA,TRBV29-1,TRBJ2-5,NA,CSVMWGRRETQYF,TGCAGCGTTATGTGGGGGAGGAGGGAGACCCAGTACTTC
NA,TRBV13,TRBJ2-1,TRBD1,CASSTRNRGEQFF,TGTGCCAGCAGTACCCGAAACAGGGGTGAGCAGTTCTTC
NA,TRBV6-1,TRBJ2-6,NA,CASSAESPGANVLTF,TGTGCCAGCAGTGCTGAGAGCCCCGGGGCCAACGTCCTGACTTTC
NA,TRBV7-9,TRBJ1-1,NA,CASSSREPGNTEAFF,TGTGCCAGCAGCAGCCGGGAGCCCGGGAACACTGAAGCTTTCTTT
NA,TRBV19,TRBJ2-5,NA,CASRERGGSQETQYF,TGTGCCAGTAGGGAGAGGGGGGGCTCTCAAGAGACCCAGTACTTC
NA,TRBV9,TRBJ2-5,NA,CASSPTGFPTETQYF,TGTGCCAGCAGCCCGACCGGGTTCCCGACGGAGACCCAGTACTTC
once,TRBV7-2,TRBJ2-7,TRBD2,CASSPLAGGFEQYF,TGTGCCAGCAGCCCACTAGCGGGAGGTTTCGAGCAGTACTTC
NA,TRBV30,TRBJ1-1,TRBD1,CACGTGISEAFF,TGTGCCTGCGGGACAGGGATCTCTGAAGCTTTCTTT
NA,TRBV27,TRBJ2-3,NA,CASSFAGLTDTQYF,TGTGCCAGCAGTTTTGCAGGGTTAACAGATACGCAGTATTTT
NA,TRBV28,TRBJ1-2,NA,CASSRPQARVHGYTF,TGTGCCAGCAGTCGGCCACAAGCCAGGGTCCATGGCTACACCTTC
NA,TRBV10-3,TRBJ2-1,TRBD2,CAIMRASGGYNEQFF,TGTGCCATCATGAGGGCCAGCGGGGGCTACAATGAGCAGTTCTTC
NA,TRBV6-1,TRBJ1-2,NA,CASSDPRGGGALKGYTF,TGTGCCAGCAGTGACCCTCGGGGCGGAGGGGCGCTAAAGGGCTACACCTTC
NA,TRBV11-2,TRBJ2-2,NA,CASSPAGMMTGELFF,TGTGCCAGCAGTCCAGCAGGGATGATGACCGGGGAGCTGTTTTTT
NA,TRBV28,TRBJ2-5,NA,CASSLLSGETQYF,TGTGCCAGCAGTTTATTGTCAGGAGAGACCCAGTACTTC